This is a list of T cell receptor beta chains from one sample in a study of shared clonotypes between healthy human individuals. Profiled with immunoSEQ multiplex PCR; TCRdb holds only in-frame clones, not every one. Here the sample spans about 990,000 clones, approximately 80% being singletons. Sequenced material: memory CD4+ T cells from PBMCs. The receptors come from a man aged 18 to 35 in good health. Some clones in this sample may be carry-over from other donors' samples. Both conserved end residues are part of each CDR3. The D gene is left open where the match is weak. Part of the rows lack a size; the others show once, few, many or a class for expanded clones.

d_call: .
v_call: TRBV15
clone_size: .
j_call: TRBJ2-3
cdr3_nt: TGTGCCACCAGCAGAGGGATTAGCACAGATACGCAGTATTTT
cdr3_aa: CATSRGISTDTQYF

d_call: .
v_call: TRBV29-1
clone_size: .
j_call: TRBJ2-3
cdr3_nt: TGCAGCGTTGAGGGTCGGGCCACAGATACGCAGTATTTT
cdr3_aa: CSVEGRATDTQYF

d_call: .
v_call: TRBV2
clone_size: .
j_call: TRBJ2-5
cdr3_nt: TGTGCCAGTTCAGGGCAAGAGACCCAGTACTTC
cdr3_aa: CASSGQETQYF

d_call: .
v_call: TRBV2
clone_size: .
j_call: TRBJ2-7
cdr3_nt: TGTGCCAGCGGGGTTAGCGGCTACGAGCAGTACTTC
cdr3_aa: CASGVSGYEQYF

d_call: .
v_call: TRBV5-4
clone_size: few
j_call: TRBJ2-3
cdr3_nt: TGTGCCAGCAGCTTGGGTTGGCTCGCGACAGATACGCAGTATTTT
cdr3_aa: CASSLGWLATDTQYF

d_call: TRBD2
v_call: TRBV28
clone_size: .
j_call: TRBJ2-7
cdr3_nt: TGTGCCAGCACCCCGGAACTAGCGGGAGAACCGAGGCCCTACGAGCAGTACTTC
cdr3_aa: CASTPELAGEPRPYEQYF

d_call: .
v_call: TRBV21-1
clone_size: .
j_call: TRBJ2-2
cdr3_nt: TGTGCCAGCAGCAAAATTTCGCCATCGGGGGAGCTGTTTTTT
cdr3_aa: CASSKISPSGELFF

d_call: .
v_call: TRBV11-2
clone_size: .
j_call: TRBJ2-6
cdr3_nt: TGTGCCAGCAGCTCCTACCTTCTTTCCAACGTCCTGACTTTC
cdr3_aa: CASSSYLLSNVLTF

d_call: .
v_call: TRBV29-1
clone_size: .
j_call: TRBJ1-1
cdr3_nt: TGCAGCGCTCGACGGGGGGACGATAGTGAAGCTTTCTTT
cdr3_aa: CSARRGDDSEAFF

d_call: .
v_call: TRBV6-5
clone_size: .
j_call: TRBJ2-3
cdr3_nt: TGTGCCAGCACCAGGTCCGGGACTAGCACAGATACGCAGTATTTT
cdr3_aa: CASTRSGTSTDTQYF

d_call: TRBD2
v_call: TRBV14
clone_size: .
j_call: TRBJ2-3
cdr3_nt: TGTGCCAGCAGCCAAACTAGCGGGAGGGCGGTAACAGATACGCAGTATTTT
cdr3_aa: CASSQTSGRAVTDTQYF

d_call: .
v_call: TRBV5-1
clone_size: .
j_call: TRBJ1-1
cdr3_nt: TGCGCCAGCAGCTTGACAGTTATGAACACTGAAGCTTTCTTT
cdr3_aa: CASSLTVMNTEAFF

d_call: TRBD1
v_call: TRBV5-1
clone_size: .
j_call: TRBJ2-7
cdr3_nt: TGCGCCAGCAGCTTGAATCCAGGGGGCGTCTCCTACGAGCAGTACTTC
cdr3_aa: CASSLNPGGVSYEQYF

d_call: .
v_call: TRBV2
clone_size: .
j_call: TRBJ2-1
cdr3_nt: TGTGCCAGCAAGAGGAACATGATTACCCCTTACAATGAGCAGTTCTTC
cdr3_aa: CASKRNMITPYNEQFF

d_call: .
v_call: TRBV7-9
clone_size: once
j_call: TRBJ1-1
cdr3_nt: TGTGCCAGCAGCTTAGGGTCCCCCCAGGGGCGTAACACTGAAGCTTTCTTT
cdr3_aa: CASSLGSPQGRNTEAFF

d_call: .
v_call: TRBV6-5
clone_size: .
j_call: TRBJ1-5
cdr3_nt: TGTGCCAGCAGGGGGGAGGGTCTGGGTCAGCCCCAGCATTTT
cdr3_aa: CASRGEGLGQPQHF

d_call: .
v_call: TRBV7-8
clone_size: once
j_call: TRBJ2-1
cdr3_nt: TGTGCCAGCAGCTTAGCAGGAACGGTGGTGTACAATGAGCAGTTCTTC
cdr3_aa: CASSLAGTVVYNEQFF

d_call: TRBD1
v_call: TRBV7-2
clone_size: .
j_call: TRBJ2-7
cdr3_nt: TGTGCCAGCAGCTTCAGAGTGATCGGACAGGACGGCGAGCAGTACTTC
cdr3_aa: CASSFRVIGQDGEQYF

d_call: .
v_call: TRBV7-2
clone_size: .
j_call: TRBJ1-5
cdr3_nt: TGTGCCAGCAGCTTCTTCGGGGAGCGAGAGCCCCAGCATTTT
cdr3_aa: CASSFFGEREPQHF

d_call: .
v_call: TRBV5-4
clone_size: .
j_call: TRBJ2-7
cdr3_nt: TGTGCCAGCAGCCAGCAGACGGGGGCCTACGAGCAGTACTTC
cdr3_aa: CASSQQTGAYEQYF

d_call: .
v_call: TRBV7-9
clone_size: .
j_call: TRBJ1-1
cdr3_nt: TGTGCCAGCAGCTCGCTGCCGGGGGGGTACACTGAAGCTTTCTTT
cdr3_aa: CASSSLPGGYTEAFF

d_call: .
v_call: TRBV28
clone_size: .
j_call: TRBJ1-5
cdr3_nt: TGTGCCAGCAGTTTGGGGGGTTGGCGCAATCAGCCCCAGCATTTT
cdr3_aa: CASSLGGWRNQPQHF

d_call: .
v_call: TRBV6-5
clone_size: once
j_call: TRBJ1-2
cdr3_nt: TGTGCCAGCAGTTACCCCAGAGGGGGGAACTGGCGCTACACCTTC
cdr3_aa: CASSYPRGGNWRYTF